A selection of T cell receptor beta chains follows, all from one sample in a study of monozygotic twins with inflammatory bowel disease. From the 5' RACE reads, TCRdb lists one entry per CDR3 protein and no DNA. This listing includes about 450,000 distinct CDR3 sequences. Sequenced: blood. Receptors originate from a human donor with ulcerative colitis or Crohn's disease, or a healthy co-twin of an affected twin (not recorded which). CDR3s include the opening cysteine and the closing phenylalanine or tryptophan. Fields, in order: J gene, V gene, CDR3 protein.

J gene: TRBJ2-5
V gene: TRBV4-1
CDR3 protein: CASSLDLGQGETQYF

J gene: TRBJ2-2
V gene: TRBV28
CDR3 protein: CASSSGAQNTGELFF

J gene: TRBJ2-7
V gene: TRBV7-2
CDR3 protein: CASSRDSQKQYF

J gene: TRBJ2-1
V gene: TRBV5-4
CDR3 protein: CASSRTSEAYNEQFF

J gene: TRBJ1-2
V gene: TRBV5-1
CDR3 protein: CASSRLGTGRSEGYTF

J gene: TRBJ1-2
V gene: TRBV15
CDR3 protein: CATSRRDSYGYTF

J gene: TRBJ2-2
V gene: TRBV28
CDR3 protein: CASSSPPAGTGELFF

J gene: TRBJ1-4
V gene: TRBV28
CDR3 protein: CASSYRGPREKLFF

J gene: TRBJ1-1
V gene: TRBV20-1
CDR3 protein: CSALGRGLMNTEAFF

J gene: TRBJ2-3
V gene: TRBV7-9
CDR3 protein: CASSHPGPRTDTQYF

J gene: TRBJ2-2
V gene: TRBV29-1
CDR3 protein: CSVASGRAPETGELFF

J gene: TRBJ1-5
V gene: TRBV10-3
CDR3 protein: CAISDRQGGNQPQHF

J gene: TRBJ1-2
V gene: TRBV5-1
CDR3 protein: CASSPGDRANYGYTF

J gene: TRBJ1-5
V gene: TRBV19
CDR3 protein: CASSIVGSVQPQHF

J gene: TRBJ1-1
V gene: TRBV28
CDR3 protein: CAANRGLGTEAFF

J gene: TRBJ2-5
V gene: TRBV20-1
CDR3 protein: CSASPSGRSRYQETQYF

J gene: TRBJ2-1
V gene: TRBV20-1
CDR3 protein: CSARALQGDYNEQFF

J gene: TRBJ2-1
V gene: TRBV5-1
CDR3 protein: CASSPDGEYNEQFF

J gene: TRBJ2-7
V gene: TRBV12-3/TRBV12-4
CDR3 protein: CASSPGLGEQYF

J gene: TRBJ2-1
V gene: TRBV27
CDR3 protein: CASSNLPGLAAYNEQFF

J gene: TRBJ2-3
V gene: TRBV3-1
CDR3 protein: CASSHLGLAADTQYF

J gene: TRBJ1-2
V gene: TRBV5-1
CDR3 protein: CASTSGGRDYGYTF

J gene: TRBJ2-7
V gene: TRBV9
CDR3 protein: CASSPDGATHEQYF

J gene: TRBJ1-2
V gene: TRBV10-3
CDR3 protein: CAISEGGLKSYGYTF

J gene: TRBJ1-3
V gene: TRBV20-1
CDR3 protein: CSAFKGTGNTIYF

J gene: TRBJ2-1
V gene: TRBV28
CDR3 protein: CASRERGPEQFF

J gene: TRBJ2-3
V gene: TRBV5-1
CDR3 protein: CASSLSGGAPSTDTQYF

J gene: TRBJ1-5
V gene: TRBV30
CDR3 protein: CAWSKWGGQPQHF

J gene: TRBJ2-7
V gene: TRBV5-1
CDR3 protein: CASSYTGGPYEQYF

J gene: TRBJ2-1
V gene: TRBV7-2
CDR3 protein: CASRTGTGGYNEQFF

J gene: TRBJ1-3
V gene: TRBV27
CDR3 protein: CASSRERSGNTIYF

J gene: TRBJ1-4
V gene: TRBV9
CDR3 protein: CASSPTPKANEKLFF

J gene: TRBJ2-7
V gene: TRBV5-1
CDR3 protein: CASSLEGRIYEQYF

J gene: TRBJ2-7
V gene: TRBV12-3/TRBV12-4
CDR3 protein: CASSPPGGEQYF

J gene: TRBJ2-1
V gene: TRBV12-3/TRBV12-4
CDR3 protein: CASRILTSGRNEQFF

J gene: TRBJ2-5
V gene: TRBV7-9
CDR3 protein: CASSLFETQYF

J gene: TRBJ2-6
V gene: TRBV5-1
CDR3 protein: CASSYYSSPSGANVLTF

J gene: TRBJ2-3
V gene: TRBV5-1
CDR3 protein: CASTLEERGFTDTQYF

J gene: TRBJ2-1
V gene: TRBV7-9
CDR3 protein: CASSSDPKVNNEQFF

J gene: TRBJ2-7
V gene: TRBV19
CDR3 protein: CASSPSRPGQLGYEQYF

J gene: TRBJ2-1
V gene: TRBV10-3
CDR3 protein: CAISESTQYNEQFF

J gene: TRBJ1-2
V gene: TRBV15
CDR3 protein: CATSMKGLRRHGYTF

J gene: TRBJ1-3
V gene: TRBV10-3
CDR3 protein: CAITPSSSSGNTIYF

J gene: TRBJ2-3
V gene: TRBV7-3
CDR3 protein: CASSLGLAGEDTQYF

J gene: TRBJ2-1
V gene: TRBV5-1
CDR3 protein: CASSFVDRVFDEQFF